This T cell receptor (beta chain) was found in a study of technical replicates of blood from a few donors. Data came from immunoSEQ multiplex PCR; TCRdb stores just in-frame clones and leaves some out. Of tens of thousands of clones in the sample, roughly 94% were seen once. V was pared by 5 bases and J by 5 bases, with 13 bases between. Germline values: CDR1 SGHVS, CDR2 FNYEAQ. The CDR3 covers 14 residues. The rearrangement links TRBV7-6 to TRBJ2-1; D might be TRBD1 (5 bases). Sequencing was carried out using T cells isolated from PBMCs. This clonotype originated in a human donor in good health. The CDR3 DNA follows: TGTGCCAGCAGCCCCAGGGTAGCACACAATGAGCAGTTCTTC. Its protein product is CASSPRVAHNEQFF. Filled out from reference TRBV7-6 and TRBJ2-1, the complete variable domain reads GAGVSQSPRYKVTKRGQDVALRCDPISGHVSLYWYRQALGQGPEFLTYFNYEAQQDKSGLPNDRFSAERPEGSISTLTIQRTEQRDSAMYRCASSPRVAHNEQFFGPGTRLTVL.